Below, 13 T cell receptor beta chains from the same sample are listed, as sequenced in a study of T cells after yellow fever vaccination. TCRdb re-derived calls from the 5' RACE reads in MiXCR, one entry per CDR3 protein. The data contain 250,000 or so distinct CDR3 sequences, roughly 4% of them singletons. Sequenced material: PBMCs, taken 15 days after the yellow fever booster vaccination. These receptors were collected from a man aged 18-30 years who received the YFV17D yellow fever vaccine.

This clonotype occurred a few times. The chain joins TRBV15 to TRBJ2-3; 7 positions agree with TRBD1. Germline V gene lookup returns CDR1 LNHNV and CDR2 YYDKDF (reference sequence). The CDR3 is made up of 14 amino acids. Losses at the gene ends were 6 bases for V and 5 bases for J; bases not matched to a gene: 8. CDR3 residues: CATRPGQLGDTQYF. The CDR3 region has the DNA TGTGCCACCAGGCCGGGACAGCTAGGAGATACGCAGTATTTT.

Many counts were recorded for this clonotype. This chain joins TRBV15 and TRBJ1-1, with D perhaps matching TRBD1 (6 bases). The CDR3 totals 16 residues. Germline CDR1 and CDR2: LNHNV and YYDKDF (reference sequence). V was shortened by 5 bases and J by 1 base, with 17 bases between the two germline ends. CDR3 sequence reads: CATSQEIGQWNTEAFF. In DNA form, the CDR3 reads TGTGCCACCAGCCAGGAGATCGGACAGTGGAACACTGAAGCTTTCTTT. Full variable domain (rest looked up from reference TRBV15 and TRBJ1-1): DAMVIQNPRYQVTQFGKPVTLSCSQTLNHNVMYWYQQKSSQAPKLLFHYYDKDFNNEADTPDNFQSRRPNTSFCFLDIRSPGLGDTAMYLCATSQEIGQWNTEAFFGQGTRLTVV.

This clonotype appeared a few times. The rearrangement links TRBV5-4 to TRBJ1-1; 7 positions match TRBD1. Germline-derived CDR1 and CDR2 are SGHNT and YYREEE (reference sequence). V dropped 5 bases and J dropped 6; count of bases not matched to a gene: 10. This CDR3 spans 14 amino acids. CDR3 sequence: CASRIRPQGAEAFF. The DNA for the CDR3 is TGTGCCAGCAGGATTCGCCCCCAGGGGGCTGAAGCTTTCTTT.

This clonotype has a count of ten or more. The gene calls are TRBV20-1 and TRBJ2-7, with D perhaps TRBD1 (6 bases). The V gene's germline CDR1 is DFQATT and CDR2 SNEGSKA (reference sequence). This CDR3 is 15 amino acids long. The germline V and J ends were trimmed by 5 bases and 3 bases, with 20 bases remaining between them. The CDR3 sequence is CSARSPGQSLYEQYF. As DNA, the CDR3 is TGCAGTGCTCGCTCCCCAGGACAGTCTCTCTACGAGCAGTACTTC.

J is TRBJ1-1 and V is TRBV7-2; D remains unclear. V was clipped by 2 bases and J by 4 bases, with 11 bases between them. Per germline, CDR1 SGHTA and CDR2 FQGNSA. CDR3 size: 14 residues. CDR3 DNA: TGTGCCAGCAGCTTAAGTGGGGTGGGCACTGAAGCTTTCTTT. Protein product: CASSLSGVGTEAFF.

This clonotype was counted at least ten times. At one boundary the junction diverges from the germline segment, which might be a read error. The CDR3 coding sequence is TGTGCCAGCAGCTTCGAGGGATCTTACAATGAGCAGTTCTTC. This sequence encodes CASSFEGSYNEQFF. V is TRBV5-1 and J is TRBJ2-1; tentatively, D is TRBD2 (5 bases). The CDR3 covers 14 residues. Per germline, CDR1 SGHRS and CDR2 YFSETQ.

This clonotype was picked up many times. CDR3 bases: TGTGCCAGCAGCTTAGACCCAGGAGGCTATGGCTACACCTTC. This codes for CASSLDPGGYGYTF. The V call is TRBV7-2, the J call TRBJ1-2; D is uncertain. CDR1 is SGHTA and CDR2 is FQGNSA in the germline V gene. V was trimmed by 1 base and J by 4 bases, leaving 10 bases between them. The CDR3 is 14 amino acids.

This clonotype has a count of ten or more. The V and J genes are TRBV7-9 and TRBJ1-5; tentative D call: TRBD1 (6 bases). Trimming removed 0 bases at V and 3 bases at J, with 9 bases between. The CDR3 covers 15 residues. The germline CDR1 and CDR2 sequences are SEHNR and FQNEAQ (reference sequence). This CDR3 is CASSLAGGPNQPQHF. As DNA, the CDR3 is TGTGCCAGCAGCTTAGCCGGGGGGCCCAATCAGCCCCAGCATTTT.

This clonotype was detected many times. CDR3 sequence reads: CASGRGAGGETQYF. As DNA, the CDR3 is TGTGCCAGCGGTCGAGGGGCAGGAGGAGAGACCCAGTACTTC. The chain joins TRBV6-5 to TRBJ2-5; either TRBD1 or TRBD2 may fit D (5 bases each). Trimming left V 8 bases short and J 4 bases short, with 17 bases between. The CDR3 totals 14 residues. Germline CDR1 is MNHEY and CDR2 is SVGAGI.

This clonotype occurred many times. This sequence joins TRBV2 and TRBJ2-7; the D gene is possibly TRBD1 (5 bases). V was pared by 7 bases and J by 6 bases, with 19 bases between. The CDR3 covers 14 residues. The germline gives CDR1 SNHLY, CDR2 FYNNEI. CDR3 protein: CASNPGAGSGEQYV. The CDR3 DNA sequence: TGTGCCAGCAACCCTGGGGCAGGGTCCGGCGAGCAGTACGTC.

There are many counts of this clonotype. V usage is TRBV7-3 and J usage is TRBJ2-1; 7 bases agree with TRBD2. Germline CDR1 is SGHTA and CDR2 is FQGTGA. This CDR3 has 14 residues. V shed 2 bases, J shed 6 bases, and the junction held 4 bases outside the gene matches. The CDR3 region is CASSLLAASNEQFF. The CDR3 nucleotides are TGTGCCAGCAGCTTACTAGCGGCGAGCAATGAGCAGTTCTTC.

This clonotype showed up many times. The gene calls are TRBV5-5 and TRBJ1-1; 9 bases fit TRBD1. The J segment lost 3 bases and the V segment lost 9 bases, leaving 15 bases of the junction unmatched. This CDR3 region has 16 residues. Germline V CDR1 and CDR2: SGHKS, YYEKEE (reference sequence). The CDR3: CATPGQGGGTDTEAFF. The CDR3 nucleotides are TGTGCCACCCCGGGACAGGGTGGAGGGACCGACACTGAAGCTTTCTTT.

This clonotype appeared many times. This chain uses TRBV12-3 or TRBV12-4 with TRBJ1-1; TRBD1 might be the D (5 bases). The CDR3 runs 13 residues. Deletions cut 4 bases from V and 3 bases from J, with 9 bases between. DNA for the CDR3: TGTGCCAGCAGTTCAGGGCCCTACACTGAAGCTTTCTTT. Translated, it gives CASSSGPYTEAFF.